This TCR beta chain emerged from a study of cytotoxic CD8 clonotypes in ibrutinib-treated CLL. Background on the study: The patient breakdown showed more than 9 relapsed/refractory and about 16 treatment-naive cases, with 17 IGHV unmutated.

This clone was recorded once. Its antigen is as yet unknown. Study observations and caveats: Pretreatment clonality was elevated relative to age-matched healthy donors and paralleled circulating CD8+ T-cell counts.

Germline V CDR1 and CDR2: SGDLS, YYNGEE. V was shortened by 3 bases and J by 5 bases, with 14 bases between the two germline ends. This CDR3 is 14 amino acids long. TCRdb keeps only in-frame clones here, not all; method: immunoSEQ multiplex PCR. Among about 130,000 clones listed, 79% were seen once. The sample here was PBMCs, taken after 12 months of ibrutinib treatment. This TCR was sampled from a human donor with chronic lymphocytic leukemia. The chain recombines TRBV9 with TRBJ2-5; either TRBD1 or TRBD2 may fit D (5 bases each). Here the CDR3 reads CASSGGVLGETQYF. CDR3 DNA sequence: TGTGCCAGCAGCGGAGGGGTATTGGGGGAGACCCAGTACTTC.